The clone carrying this T cell receptor beta chain was seen at least ten times. Antigen unknown. From germline, CDR1 is SGHNT and CDR2 YYREEE (reference sequence). Trimming at V came to 0 bases and at J to 7 bases, leaving 17 bases not matched to a gene. The CDR3 loop spans 19 amino acids. The data originate from a study of T-cell reconstitution after alpha-beta-depleted transplantation in children. Study-wide results and caveats: Some patients owed their high day-60 TCRbeta diversity to surviving recipient T cells and thymic progenitors. Expanded graft clones, several hundred of them, were reportedly the source of alpha-beta T cells about two months after transplant. Counts and diversity of T cells one year after transplant came mostly from newly produced T cells.

Unique molecular identifiers featured in how the TCRbeta library was prepared. TCRdb analysed the PCR reads with MiXCR anew, one entry per CDR3 protein. Of 200,000 to 250,000 distinct CDR3 sequences detected, roughly 8.2% appear once; the ten largest clones hold roughly 5.8%. This chain connects TRBV5-4 to TRBJ2-1, with 9 nucleotides matching TRBD1. The clonotype was recovered from a male patient under 18 who had a stem cell transplant for acute lymphoblastic leukemia, so the T cells may come from the graft donor. The sample was PBMCs, mostly from graft donor cells, taken 180 days after TCRalphabeta/CD19-depleted stem cell transplant. The CDR3 protein is CASSLVGRDRNRGRNEQFF. As DNA, the CDR3 is TGTGCCAGCAGCTTGGTAGGAAGGGACCGAAACAGGGGGCGGAATGAGCAGTTCTTC.